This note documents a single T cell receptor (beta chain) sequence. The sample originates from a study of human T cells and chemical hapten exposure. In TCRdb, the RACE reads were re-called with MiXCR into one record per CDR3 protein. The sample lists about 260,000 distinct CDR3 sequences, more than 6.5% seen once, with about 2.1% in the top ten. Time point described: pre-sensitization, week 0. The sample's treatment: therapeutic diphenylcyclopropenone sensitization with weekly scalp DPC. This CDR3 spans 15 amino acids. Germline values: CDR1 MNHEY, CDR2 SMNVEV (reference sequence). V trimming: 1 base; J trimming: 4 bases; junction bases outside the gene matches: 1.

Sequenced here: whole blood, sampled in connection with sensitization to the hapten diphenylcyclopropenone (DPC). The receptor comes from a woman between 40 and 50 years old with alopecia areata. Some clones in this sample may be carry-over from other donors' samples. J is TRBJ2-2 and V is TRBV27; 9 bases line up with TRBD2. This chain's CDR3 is CASSLFSGSTGELFF. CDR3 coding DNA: TGTGCCAGCAGTTTATTTAGCGGGAGCACCGGGGAGCTGTTTTTT.